What follows are 20 T cell receptor beta chains derived from one specimen sequenced in a study of response to subunit inactivated influenza vaccine. A single record per CDR3 protein comes from TCRdb applying MiXCR to the RT-PCR reads. This repertoire shows approximately 700,000 distinct CDR3 sequences, roughly 13% found once; its top ten account for 5.5% to 7%. The sequenced sample was PBMCs from blood, obtained around 14 days before vaccination. These receptors were collected from a man between 45 and 60 years old who received an inactivated influenza vaccine.

The rearrangement joins TRBV7-8 to TRBJ1-4, with D possibly matching TRBD1 (5 bases). The V and J ends lost 0 bases and 8 bases respectively, with 13 bases between them. Germline V gives CDR1 SGHVS, CDR2 FQNEAQ. CDR3 length: 15 residues. The CDR3 spells CASSLAWQGTEKLFF. DNA for the CDR3: TGTGCCAGCAGCTTAGCGTGGCAGGGAACGGAAAAACTGTTTTTT.

V is TRBV14 and J is TRBJ2-5, with D uncertain. Per germline, CDR1 SGHDN and CDR2 FVKESK. The CDR3 loop spans 16 amino acids. V was cut by 0 bases and J by 0 bases, with 11 bases left in between. The CDR3, as DNA: TGTGCCAGCAGCCAAGAAGTGGGCGGAAACCAAGAGACCCAGTACTTC. Amino acids: CASSQEVGGNQETQYF.

This clonotype has just a few counts. The gene calls are TRBV20-1 and TRBJ2-7; 8 bases are shared with TRBD1. Germline lookup yields CDR1 DFQATT and CDR2 SNEGSKA (reference sequence). This CDR3 region has 14 residues. V shed 2 bases, J shed 5 bases, and the junction held 8 bases outside the gene matches. The CDR3 protein is CSARLLRTGNEQYF. CDR3 nucleotide sequence: TGCAGTGCTAGATTGCTCCGGACAGGGAACGAGCAGTACTTC.

The rearrangement links TRBV4-2 to TRBJ1-5; D not certain. The length of the CDR3 is 13 residues. CDR1 and CDR2 from the germline V gene are LGHNA and YNFKEQ. Deletions cut 0 bases from V and 6 bases from J, with 6 bases between. The CDR3 DNA reads TGTGCCAGCAGCCAAGATGACGGTCAGCCCCAGCATTTT. Its protein is CASSQDDGQPQHF.

In its sample, this clonotype was seen many times. This rearrangement joins TRBV18 to TRBJ2-4; D remains unclear. The germline V and J ends were trimmed by 2 bases and 3 bases, with 11 bases remaining between them. Germline V lookup: CDR1 KGHSH, CDR2 LQKENI. CDR3 size: 15 residues. The CDR3: CASSPGVSGKNIQYF. The CDR3 region has the DNA TGTGCCAGCTCACCAGGGGTTAGTGGCAAAAACATTCAGTACTTC.

The CDR3 nucleotides are TGTGCCAGCAGTCGACAGGGTCGAAGCTATGGCTACACCTTC. Its protein is CASSRQGRSYGYTF. The chain has TRBV27 and TRBJ1-2; 7 bases fit TRBD1. Trimming removed 5 bases from V and 4 bases from J; junction bases left unmatched: 7. Per the germline V gene, CDR1 is MNHEY and CDR2 is SMNVEV (reference sequence). The CDR3 is made up of 14 amino acids.

This clonotype came up a few times. The V gene is TRBV15, the J gene TRBJ2-1, with D unclear. Germline values: CDR1 LNHNV, CDR2 YYDKDF (reference sequence). V lost 1 base and J lost 7, with 5 bases in between. The CDR3 has 12 residues. This CDR3 is CATSRARNEQFF. The CDR3 bases are TGTGCCACCAGCAGAGCGAGGAATGAGCAGTTCTTC.

This clonotype was recorded a few times. The V call is TRBV5-1, the J call TRBJ2-1, with 7 bases that match TRBD2. The CDR3 totals 16 residues. Looked up from germline, CDR1 is SGHRS and CDR2 is YFSETQ. V was clipped by 3 bases and J by 7 bases; unmatched bases: 13. CDR3 region: CASSWGRLAAGNEQFF. The CDR3 DNA sequence: TGCGCCAGCAGCTGGGGCCGGCTAGCGGCCGGGAATGAGCAGTTCTTC.

This rearrangement joins TRBV5-1 to TRBJ2-1; 7 nucleotides agree with TRBD2. V shed 0 bases, J shed 8 bases, and the junction held 8 bases outside the gene matches. The CDR3 has 15 residues. Germline CDR1 SGHRS, CDR2 YFSETQ. The CDR3 here is CASSLASRREYEQFF. CDR3 nucleotide sequence: TGCGCCAGCAGCTTGGCCTCCCGGCGGGAGTATGAGCAGTTCTTC. Full variable domain (outside the CDR3, taken from reference TRBV5-1 and TRBJ2-1): KAGVTQTPRYLIKTRGQQVTLSCSPISGHRSVSWYQQTPGQGLQFLFEYFSETQRNKGNFPGRFSGRQFSNSRSEMNVSTLELGDSALYLCASSLASRREYEQFFGPGTRLTVL.

This clonotype has only a few counts. The chain recombines TRBV2 with TRBJ1-2, with 9 positions matching TRBD1. With V trimmed by 2 bases and J by 6 bases, 4 bases remained unmatched. Germline V gene data show CDR1 as SNHLY and CDR2 as FYNNEI. The CDR3 spans 14 residues. The CDR3 loop is CASSERGQGDGYTF. The CDR3 DNA sequence: TGTGCCAGCAGTGAAAGGGGACAGGGAGATGGCTACACCTTC.

This clonotype was counted at least ten times. This rearrangement joins TRBV12-3 or TRBV12-4 to TRBJ2-1; 13 positions match TRBD2. The V and J ends lost 9 bases and 0 bases, in that order; junction bases with no gene match: 11. The CDR3 loop spans 18 amino acids. The CDR3 loop reads CASSPGLAGSSSYNEQFF. CDR3 DNA sequence: TGTGCCAGTAGTCCGGGACTAGCGGGATCCTCCTCCTACAATGAGCAGTTCTTC.

This clonotype has only a few counts. This sequence joins TRBV20-1 and TRBJ2-7; 10 bases are a match to TRBD2. Germline assignment: CDR1 DFQATT and CDR2 SNEGSKA (reference sequence). V shed 5 bases, J shed 6 bases, and the junction held 13 bases outside the gene matches. CDR3 length equals 15 residues. This CDR3 is CSAGSPSGSMLEQYF. The CDR3 DNA is TGCAGTGCTGGAAGCCCTAGCGGGAGCATGCTCGAGCAGTACTTC.

CDR3 region: CASSPVQGFTGELFF. The DNA of the CDR3 is TGCGCCAGCAGCCCAGTCCAGGGGTTCACCGGGGAGCTGTTTTTT. J is TRBJ2-2 and V is TRBV4-3; D might be TRBD1 (6 bases). Germline CDR1 is LGHNA and CDR2 is YSLEER. V lost 4 bases to trimming and J lost 4 bases, with 13 bases between them. The CDR3 loop spans 15 amino acids.

CDR3 in DNA: TGTGCCAGCAGCCAAGGAGGGGGCGAAAAACTGTTTTTT. The encoded protein is CASSQGGGEKLFF. The genes are TRBV14 and TRBJ1-4, with 7 bases lining up with TRBD1. This CDR3 has 13 residues. The V gene end was trimmed by 1 base and the J gene end by 8 bases; junction bases not matched to a gene: 1. CDR1 and CDR2 from the germline V gene are SGHDN and FVKESK.

The chain joins TRBV9 to TRBJ2-3; TRBD1 aligns across 10 bases. This CDR3 has 15 residues. Germline CDR1 SGDLS, CDR2 YYNGEE. V shed 4 bases, J shed 2 bases, and the junction held 4 bases outside the gene matches. The CDR3: CASSIGQGDTDTQYF. CDR3 nucleotides: TGTGCCAGCAGCATCGGACAGGGGGACACAGATACGCAGTATTTT. Full variable domain (remainder filled in from reference TRBV9 and TRBJ2-3): DSGVTQTPKHLITATGQRVTLRCSPRSGDLSVYWYQQSLDQGLQFLIQYYNGEERAKGNILERFSAQQFPDLHSELNLSSLELGDSALYFCASSIGQGDTDTQYFGPGTRLTVL.

This clonotype has more than one count but fewer than ten. DNA for the CDR3: TGTGCCATCAGTGCCGCCAGGGAAACCGTGGAAGCTTTCTTT. It codes for CAISAARETVEAFF. V usage is TRBV10-3 and J usage is TRBJ1-1; D is possibly TRBD1 (5 bases). The CDR3 consists of 14 residues. Germline loops: CDR1 ENHRY, CDR2 SYGVKD. V was clipped by 4 bases and J by 8 bases, with 17 bases between them.

This chain connects TRBV28 to TRBJ2-1, with 7 bases that match TRBD2. Germline V gene data show CDR1 as MDHEN and CDR2 as SYDVKM. The CDR3 has 16 residues. The V gene end was trimmed by 3 bases and the J gene end by 4 bases; junction bases not matched to a gene: 9. CDR3 coding DNA: TGTGCCAGCAGTTTTTCACATAGCGGGCGGTACAATGAGCAGTTCTTC. This codes for CASSFSHSGRYNEQFF.

This clonotype was seen a handful of times. The chain links TRBV5-6 to TRBJ1-3; TRBD1 matches 8 bases. The CDR3 has 16 residues. CDR1 SGHDT and CDR2 YYEEEE come from the germline V gene. V was pared by 4 bases and J by 0 bases, with 6 bases of the junction left unmatched. CDR3 bases: TGTGCCAGCAGCAGGACAGGGATCGGCTCTGGAAACACCATATATTTT. Its protein is CASSRTGIGSGNTIYF.

This clonotype was detected only a few times. The chain combines TRBV7-9 with TRBJ2-1; 10 bases align to TRBD2. The germline CDR1 and CDR2 sequences are SEHNR and FQNEAQ (reference sequence). Unmatched junction bases numbered 6, after V lost 2 bases and J lost 8 bases. This CDR3 is 15 amino acids long. CDR3 sequence (DNA): TGTGCCAGCAGCTTAAGCGGGAGGGCCGAGGATGAGCAGTTCTTC. Translation: CASSLSGRAEDEQFF. The complete variable domain, with remaining parts taken from reference TRBV7-9 and TRBJ2-1, reads DTGVSQNPRHKITKRGQNVTFRCDPISEHNRLYWYRQTLGQGPEFLTYFQNEAQLEKSRLLSDRFSAERPKGSFSTLEIQRTEQGDSAMYLCASSLSGRAEDEQFFGPGTRLTVL.

This clonotype appeared a few times. The chain couples TRBV28 to TRBJ2-7; D possibly uses TRBD1 or TRBD2 (6 bases each). In germline, CDR1 is MDHEN, CDR2 SYDVKM. The CDR3 runs 14 residues. V dropped 7 bases and J dropped 6 bases, with 19 bases sitting between them. Here the CDR3 DNA reads TGTGCCAGCACCCCCGGCATGGGGGGCTCCGAGCAGTACTTC. It codes for CASTPGMGGSEQYF.